This entry concerns a single T cell receptor (beta chain). Its antigen has not been determined. Base qualities are not at hand, and no much larger clone is one base apart. Other DNA sequences in the same sample also yield this CDR3. Each donor gave one peripheral blood draw, roughly 120 mL on average, collected into heparinised tubes. Naive, central memory, regulatory and stem cell-like memory CD4+ T cells were sorted on a BD FACSAria II using a panel including CD45RO, CCR7, CD25, CD127, CD95 and CD27. A purity above 95% was achieved for all sorted populations. PBMCs were isolated right away by Lymphoprep density gradient centrifugation and were stained directly, without culture. Samples were stained and sorted in pairs, with one healthy donor and one patient per experiment, so that batch effects were minimized. This sample stems from a study of beta chain features in type 1 diabetes (dated by TCRdb to 2016 to 2019). Regarding the complete study: Patients and healthy donors did not differ in mean age, gender distribution, total cell number or subset yield. A total of roughly 99,000,000 sorted cells were examined across all samples, and the number of cells per subset was strongly correlated with RNA yield. The study compared TCRB repertoires of sorted circulating CD4+ T cell subsets between recently diagnosed type 1 diabetes patients and matched healthy donors. Whereas all 30 or so donors provided naive and central memory subsets, regulatory and stem cell-like memory subsets were isolated from just 8 patients and about 8 healthy donors.

Unmatched junction bases come to 1, with V trimmed by 5 bases and J by 0 bases. Including cysteine and phenylalanine, the CDR3 has 15 amino acids. The DNA shown is the 45-base CDR3, in frame from base 1. Based on the germline V gene, the CDR1 and CDR2 sequences are SGHTA and FQGNSA. The entire isolated RNA was reverse transcribed using the High Capacity cDNA Reverse Transcription Kit, and thus expressed TCRB transcripts were sequenced. Deep immunoSEQ sequencing was performed on naive, central memory and regulatory T cell samples, with an average of roughly 3.6 million total reads per sample. Sorted cells were lysed in RLT buffer and RNA was extracted with DNase-treated RNeasy Micro or Mini kits, depending on cell number. To prevent cross-contamination, each cell subset was processed individually, whereas patient and healthy donor samples were processed jointly. The immunoSEQ multiplex PCR was used to amplify TCRB sequences from cDNA, generating 87-bp fragments that spanned the CDR3 region. Sequencing of the amplicons was done on the Illumina HiSeq platform. The paper's processing steps were these. PCR bias was corrected computationally using synthetic template baselines, and reads within Hamming distance 2 were collapsed, with unmergeable singletons discarded. Reads were aligned against IMGT so that V, D and J genes, CDR3 length and insertions or deletions at six rearrangement sites could be assigned. Clonotype counts were normalized to sorted cell number within each subset before computing true diversity and Gini coefficients with the tcR R package. Repertoire sharing was quantified using the overlap coefficient calculated on TCRB nucleotide sequences. Out-of-frame TCRB sequences from naive cells were analyzed to stand in for the pre-selection repertoire. The immuneACCESS repertoire file appears here via TCRdb, limited to in-frame rearrangements. These files lack a portion of the clones; in checked studies, under half of the deficit traces to unresolved V genes, and the cause of the others is not known. V and J calls and clone size are those listed in that table; D and trimming were worked out from the DNA. This sample comprises hundreds of thousands of clones, about a sixth of them detected only once. 0.023% of the sample belongs to the ten largest clones.

General study outcomes and caveats: PCR might favor shorter templates, but patient and control samples were amplified and corrected together, so any skew would affect both groups equally. In all four CD4+ subsets, TCRB CDR3 length was moderately but significantly shorter in type 1 diabetes patients. At VDJ recombination sites, patients with type 1 diabetes made fewer insertions and deleted more nucleotides, a pattern implying thymic rearrangement abnormalities. Because cDNA was sequenced instead of genomic DNA, activated cells with high expression could be over-represented, although the groups did not differ in activation or CD3 levels. Because the HLA sub-analyses included only small numbers of individuals, any influence of HLA type on TCRB rearrangement was left unresolved. The naive, central memory and regulatory TCRB repertoires appeared to resemble one another more closely among patients than among healthy donors.

The TCR was taken from a woman under 30 in good health. The sequencing input was naive CD4+ T cells from blood. What the cell subset or site label conveys for this sample: true naive CD4+ T cells. The sequence joins TRBV7-2 to TRBJ2-1; 10 middle bases align to TRBD2. The DNA sequence is as follows: TGTGCCAGCAGCCGGACTAGCGGCTCCTACAATGAGCAGTTCTTC. Translated, this is CASSRTSGSYNEQFF.